Sequencing of this T cell receptor beta chain was carried out in a study of multiple sclerosis patients with progressive multifocal leukoencephalopathy. Study background: Multiple sclerosis patients on natalizumab who never developed PML served as longitudinally sampled controls. Study outcomes and limitations: The findings' link to JC virus versus immunocompromise remained uncertain.

Time point specified: before natalizumab initiation. From germline, CDR1 is SGHDT and CDR2 YYEEEE. This CDR3 spans 19 amino acids. The ends lost 2 bases at V and 9 bases at J; junction bases unmatched: 22. The assay was run at survey level. TCRdb's table, derived via immunoSEQ multiplex PCR, lists solely in-frame clones and lacks some. This table has about 28,000 clones, 88% appearing once. This clone appeared a few times. Its antigen is still unknown. Sequencing used PBMCs. The TCR sequence derives from a human donor with multiple sclerosis. This sequence joins TRBV5-6 and TRBJ2-2, with TRBD1 matching over 7 bases. CDR3 coding DNA: TGTGCCAGCAGCTTACCGTCCCTAGATCCGGGACAGCGCGCGCGGGAGCTGTTTTTT. This gives the protein CASSLPSLDPGQRARELFF.